This T cell receptor beta chain comes out of a study of T cells expressing NK-cell markers. Overall study: Sorted T-cell subsets CD3+CD56+NKG2C+, CD3+CD56+NKG2C- and CD3+CD56-NKG2C+ were TCR beta-sequenced. The study's findings and limits: Specificity for HCMV among expanded NKG2C+ T cell clones was not established.

About this clonotype: Antigen specificity is unknown.

The CDR3 sequence is 17 residues long. CDR1 is LNHNV, CDR2 YYDKDF, per germline (reference sequence). The cDNA for TCR beta came from 5'RACE template switching with UMIs. Each CDR3 protein gets one entry in TCRdb, which reprocessed the 5' RACE reads and gives no DNA. Its clone listing holds about 540,000 distinct CDR3 sequences. Sequencing was done on a sample of blood T cells: a sorted CD56 or NKG2C T cell subset, CD4+ or CD8+ T cells, or bulk PBMC T cells (not recorded which). This sequence joins TRBV15 and TRBJ1-6; TCRdb's D call of TRBD1 is untestable without DNA. The sequence was obtained from a man between 18 and 29 years old in good health. This CDR3 reads CATSGRTGASYNSPLHF.